These T cell receptor beta chains were read from a single sample in a study of post-analysis software for immune sequencing data. MiXCR, run by TCRdb on the PCR reads, gives a single entry per CDR3 protein. The repertoire holds 400,000 to 500,000 distinct CDR3 sequences, with approximately 42% as singletons. Specimen: blood. These receptors were taken from a girl aged 2 to 10 with multiple sclerosis. CDR3s include the opening cysteine and the closing phenylalanine or tryptophan. Fields, in order: CDR3 length, V gene, J gene, D gene, clone size, CDR3 protein, CDR3 DNA. D genes are given only for firm matches. Expanded clones are given a class, and other clones once, few, many or no size at all.

15	TRBV7-2	TRBJ2-3	TRBD2	NA	CASSFFGLVTDTQYF	TGTGCCAGCAGCTTTTTCGGACTAGTCACAGATACGCAGTATTTT
14	TRBV15	TRBJ2-1	NA	few	CATSREVLYNEQFF	TGTGCCACCAGCAGAGAGGTACTGTACAATGAGCAGTTCTTC
14	TRBV5-1	TRBJ1-2	NA	NA	CASRQDSLFYGYTF	TGCGCCAGCAGGCAAGACAGCCTTTTCTATGGCTATACCTTC
17	TRBV12-3/TRBV12-4	TRBJ2-3	TRBD2	NA	CASSPPRGGAGPDTQYF	TGTGCCAGCAGCCCCCCCCGCGGGGGGGCCGGTCCAGATACGCAGTATTTT
16	TRBV9	TRBJ2-7	TRBD1	medium-sized	CASSVVWDRDCNEQYF	TGTGCCAGCAGCGTAGTCTGGGACAGGGACTGTAACGAGCAGTACTTC
17	TRBV28	TRBJ2-1	NA	NA	CASRGQSAKPTYNEQFF	TGTGCCAGCAGAGGACAGTCAGCAAAGCCCACCTACAATGAGCAGTTCTTC
14	TRBV5-1	TRBJ2-7	NA	few	CASSLDVGAYEQYF	TGCGCCAGCAGCTTGGATGTGGGAGCCTACGAGCAGTACTTC
14	TRBV28	TRBJ1-5	NA	NA	CASSKAVSNQPQHF	TGTGCCAGCAGCAAGGCCGTTAGCAATCAGCCCCAGCATTTT
14	TRBV20-1	TRBJ2-1	TRBD2	few	CSAMSGGNYNEQFF	TGCAGTGCCATGAGCGGGGGGAACTACAATGAGCAGTTCTTC
14	TRBV4-2	TRBJ2-5	TRBD2	few	CASSLRLAEETQYF	TGTGCCAGCAGCCTTCGACTAGCGGAAGAGACCCAGTACTTC
14	TRBV5-1	TRBJ2-1	NA	NA	CASSLRTDYNEQFF	TGCGCCAGCAGCTTACGGACGGATTACAATGAGCAGTTCTTC
17	TRBV4-1	TRBJ2-1	TRBD2	NA	CASSHLTSGRAKGEQFF	TGCGCCAGCAGCCACTTAACGAGCGGGAGGGCCAAGGGTGAGCAGTTCTTC
14	TRBV12-3/TRBV12-4	TRBJ1-2	NA	NA	CASSLAGPAHGYTF	TGTGCCAGCAGTTTAGCGGGACCCGCGCATGGCTACACCTTC
14	TRBV7-2	TRBJ2-5	TRBD2	NA	CASSLVRGTGEQYF	TGTGCCAGCAGCTTAGTGCGGGGGACGGGGGAGCAGTACTTC
14	TRBV12-3/TRBV12-4	TRBJ1-1	TRBD1	NA	CASSPGGGTTEAFF	TGTGCCAGCAGCCCAGGGGGCGGTACCACTGAAGCTTTCTTT
19	TRBV12-3/TRBV12-4	TRBJ2-5	TRBD2	NA	CASSPAGASGGTYQETQYF	TGTGCCAGCAGTCCAGCGGGGGCTAGCGGGGGGACATACCAAGAGACCCAGTACTTC
14	TRBV5-1	TRBJ1-2	TRBD1	few	CASSLFGTGDGYTF	TGCGCCAGCAGCTTGTTTGGGACAGGGGACGGCTACACCTTC